This TCR beta chain emerged from a study of blood T cell repertoires in COVID-19. Using immunoSEQ multiplex PCR, the repertoire was profiled, and TCRdb retains in-frame clones only, with some absent. Of more than 300,000 clones listed, 85% to 90% are singletons. This clone has more than one count but fewer than ten. The clonotype originates from a woman between 18 and 30 years old who had recovered from COVID-19. Source material: PBMCs or T cells enriched from blood (not recorded which).

This CDR3 reads CASRQQGSGELFF. The DNA for the CDR3 is TGCGCCAGCAGGCAACAGGGTTCCGGGGAGCTGTTTTTT. V is TRBV5-1 and J is TRBJ2-2; perhaps TRBD1 as D (6 bases). Trimming pared 5 bases from V and 6 bases from J, leaving 11 bases between. The CDR3 spans 13 residues. Germline assignment: CDR1 SGHRS and CDR2 YFSETQ.